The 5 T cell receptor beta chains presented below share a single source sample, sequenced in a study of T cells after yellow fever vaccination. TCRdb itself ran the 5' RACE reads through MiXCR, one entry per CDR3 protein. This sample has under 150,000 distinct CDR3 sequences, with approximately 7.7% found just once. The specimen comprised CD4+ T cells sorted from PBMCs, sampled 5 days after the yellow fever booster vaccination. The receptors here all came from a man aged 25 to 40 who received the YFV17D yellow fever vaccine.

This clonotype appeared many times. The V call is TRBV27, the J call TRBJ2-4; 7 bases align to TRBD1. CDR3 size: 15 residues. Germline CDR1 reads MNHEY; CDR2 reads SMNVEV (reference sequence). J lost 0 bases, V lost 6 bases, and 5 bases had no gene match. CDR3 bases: TGTGCCAGCAGCCTTAGGACAGGAGCCAAAAACATTCAGTACTTC. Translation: CASSLRTGAKNIQYF.

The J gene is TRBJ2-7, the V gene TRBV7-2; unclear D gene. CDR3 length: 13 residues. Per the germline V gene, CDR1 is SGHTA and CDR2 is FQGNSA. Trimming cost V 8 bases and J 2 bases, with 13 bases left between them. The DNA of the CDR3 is TGTGCCAGCTGGCAGCACAGCACCTACGAGCAGTACTTC. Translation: CASWQHSTYEQYF.

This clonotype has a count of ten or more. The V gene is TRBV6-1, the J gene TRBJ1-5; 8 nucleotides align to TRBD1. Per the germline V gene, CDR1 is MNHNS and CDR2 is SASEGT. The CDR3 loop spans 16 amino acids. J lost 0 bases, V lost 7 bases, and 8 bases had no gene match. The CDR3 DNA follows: TGTGCCAGCACCATCGGACAGGGACATAGCAATCAGCCCCAGCATTTT. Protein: CASTIGQGHSNQPQHF.

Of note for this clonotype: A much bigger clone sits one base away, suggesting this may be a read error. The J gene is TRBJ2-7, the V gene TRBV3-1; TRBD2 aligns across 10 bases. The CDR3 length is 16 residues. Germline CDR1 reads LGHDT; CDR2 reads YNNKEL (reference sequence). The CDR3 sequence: CARSQVPAGGHDEQYF. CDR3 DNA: TGTGCCCGCAGCCAAGTTCCAGCGGGAGGGCACGACGAGCAGTACTTC.

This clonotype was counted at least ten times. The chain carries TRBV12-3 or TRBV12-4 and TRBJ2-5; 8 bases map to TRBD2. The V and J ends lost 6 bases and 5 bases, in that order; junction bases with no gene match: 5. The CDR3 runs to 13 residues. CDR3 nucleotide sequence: TGTGCCAGCAGACCCGGGGGGGGGGAGACCCAGTACTTC. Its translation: CASRPGGGETQYF.